This T cell receptor beta chain comes out of a study of cytomegalovirus exposure and HLA in healthy donors. Germline CDR1 and CDR2: SQVTM and ANQGSEA. There are 10 residues in the CDR3. Trimming took 7 bases from V and 6 from J, leaving 9 bases between them. The PCR was carried out with 60 Vbeta primers and 13 Jbeta primers. Profiling relied on immunoSEQ multiplex PCR, and the TCRdb table lists in-frame clones only, not all of them. The data show 210,000 or so clones, with about nine tenths seen just once and 1.3% held by the top ten. Source material: PBMCs. This TCR was recovered from a man aged 25 to 40 in good health and CMV-seronegative. The chain is built from TRBV29-1 and TRBJ1-1; the D gene is possibly TRBD1 (6 bases). CDR3 protein: CSGRTAEAFF. CDR3 DNA sequence: TGCAGCGGGCGGACAGCTGAAGCTTTCTTT.